This TCR beta chain was captured in a study of shared clonotypes between healthy human individuals. Study background: Researchers assigned three CD4 naive, three CD4 memory, two CD8 naive and one CD8 memory plate to each donor.

The repertoire was sequenced with immunoSEQ multiplex PCR; TCRdb's copy has only in-frame clones and lacks some. Of about 2.1 million clones detected, 85% to 95% appear once; the ten largest clones hold roughly 1.7%. With regard to this clone: No antigen is known for it.

Terminally differentiated effector memory CD45RA+ cells were excluded from the naive CD8 cells, which were CD45RO-negative and positively selected for CCR7. Study conclusions and caveats: Sequencing of the sorted subsets was shown by rarefaction to be incomplete despite large depth.

The sequence was collected from a man younger than 30 in good health. Some clones in this sample may be carry-over from other donors' samples. The specimen was naive CD8+ T cells from PBMCs.

The CDR3 is CSVGTAGLNTDTQYF. DNA of the CDR3: TGCAGCGTTGGGACGGCGGGACTAAACACAGATACGCAGTATTTT. The rearrangement uses TRBV29-1 and TRBJ2-3, with 7 positions matching TRBD2. Germline V lookup: CDR1 SQVTM, CDR2 ANQGSEA. Trimming cost V 4 bases and J 2 bases; bases outside gene matches: 9. This CDR3 spans 15 amino acids.